The table lists the clone carrying this T cell receptor beta chain with a count of one. Original methodology: Nucleated cell number was recorded as an estimate derived from reference gene primer amplification. The table came from immunoSEQ multiplex PCR; TCRdb's copy has only in-frame clones and leaves some out. The DNA gave D and trimming, while V, J and clone size come from that table. This table holds some 220,000 clones, approximately 91% found once. This specimen comes from a study of blood T cell repertoires in COVID-19. The overall study: Material from acute and convalescent COVID-19 was sourced from the United States, Italy and Spain. In each case, the material was cDNA or gDNA derived from T cells, B-cell-depleted T cells, or PBMCs.

J lost 6 bases, V lost 3 bases, and 5 bases had no gene match. CDR1 is KGHSH and CDR2 is LQKENI in the germline V gene. This CDR3 comprises 14 residues. The sample was peripheral blood. J is TRBJ2-7 and V is TRBV18; 10 bases are a match to TRBD1. The source is a man aged 25-45 years with COVID-19, enrolled during active disease. The CDR3 DNA is TGTGCCAGCTCACCCGGGACAGGGGTTGGCGAGCAGTACTTC. Its protein is CASSPGTGVGEQYF.